One and the same sample provided the 21 T cell receptor beta chains below, sequenced in a study of T-cell reconstitution after alpha-beta-depleted transplantation in children. The TCRbeta library incorporated unique molecular identifiers. From the PCR reads, TCRdb called clonotypes with MiXCR, one entry per CDR3 protein. The sample comprises around 440,000 distinct CDR3 sequences, under 12% of which are singletons, and around 2% rests with the top ten. This sample comprised PBMCs, obtained before TCRalphabeta/CD19-depleted stem cell transplant. The receptors shown here come from a child younger than 10 with inherited bone marrow failure, due to receive a stem cell transplant.

A remark on this clonotype: This sequence may be a read error, since a much larger clone differs from it by one base. This rearrangement joins TRBV4-3 to TRBJ2-1, with 7 bases that match TRBD2. Germline V gene lookup returns CDR1 LGHNA and CDR2 YSLEER. This CDR3 region has 13 residues. The trim removed 0 bases at V and 12 bases at J, leaving 5 bases unmatched. The CDR3 DNA reads TGCGCCAGCAGCCAAGAAGTTCAGCGGGGGCAGTTCTTC. It codes for CASSQEVQRGQFF.

This clonotype was counted between two and nine times. This sequence joins TRBV4-1 and TRBJ2-1; D is uncertain. CDR1 is MGHRA, CDR2 YSYEKL, per germline. Trimming removed 1 base at V and 0 bases at J, with 16 bases between. This CDR3 spans 18 amino acids. This CDR3 is CASSQGVAGLSSYNEQFF. CDR3 DNA: TGCGCCAGCAGCCAAGGAGTGGCAGGTCTAAGCTCCTACAATGAGCAGTTCTTC.

In its sample, this clonotype was seen a few times. The V gene is TRBV7-2, the J gene TRBJ2-1; 12 positions match TRBD2. Germline loops: CDR1 SGHTA, CDR2 FQGNSA. Trimming cost V 4 bases and J 10 bases; bases outside gene matches: 11. CDR3 size: 16 residues. The CDR3 bases are TGTGCCAGCAGCTGGGGGACTAGCGGGCGGCGGAACGAGCAGTTCTTC. It yields the protein CASSWGTSGRRNEQFF.

This clonotype has at least ten counts. The gene calls are TRBV20-1 and TRBJ2-7; D is uncertain. Germline assignment: CDR1 DFQATT and CDR2 SNEGSKA (reference sequence). With 4 bases removed from V and 5 bases from J, the gap between germline ends came to 12 bases. The CDR3 contains 12 residues. CDR3 sequence (DNA): TGCAGTGCTAAGTCAGTCGACCACGAGCAGTACTTC. Protein sequence: CSAKSVDHEQYF.

The chain links TRBV19 to TRBJ2-1, with no clear D. CDR3 length: 13 amino acids. Germline lookup yields CDR1 LNHDA and CDR2 SQIVND (reference sequence). Trimming cost V 3 bases and J 8 bases, with 11 bases left between them. CDR3 coding DNA: TGTGCCAGTAGTATCCTAGTTACGGATGAGCAGTTCTTC. This gives the protein CASSILVTDEQFF.

This clonotype showed up just a few times. The chain combines TRBV20-1 with TRBJ1-5; 9 bases are a match to TRBD1. The CDR3 has 14 amino acids. CDR1 DFQATT and CDR2 SNEGSKA come from the germline V gene (reference sequence). V shed 6 bases, J shed 0 bases, and the junction held 3 bases outside the gene matches. The CDR3 is CSADRGDSNQPQHF. The CDR3 DNA reads as TGCAGTGCCGACAGGGGGGATAGCAATCAGCCCCAGCATTTT.

This clonotype was detected ten times or more. The V gene is TRBV5-1, the J gene TRBJ2-6; perhaps TRBD2 as D (5 bases). Trimming shortened V by 3 bases and J by 2 bases, and 6 bases separated the two germline ends. The CDR3 extends over 14 amino acids. Germline CDR1 is SGHRS and CDR2 is YFSETQ. Written as DNA, the CDR3 is TGCGCCAGCAGCTCGAGGGCTGGGGCCAACGTCCTGACTTTC. This sequence encodes CASSSRAGANVLTF.

In this sample, this clonotype turned up many times. J is TRBJ1-5 and V is TRBV29-1; a weak D match, TRBD1 (5 bases). Trimming pared 4 bases from V and 5 bases from J, leaving 9 bases between. There are 12 residues in the CDR3. CDR1 and CDR2 from the germline V gene are SQVTM and ANQGSEA. In nucleotides, the CDR3 is TGCAGCGTTGGCGGGGGGGATCAGCCCCAGCATTTT. Protein: CSVGGGDQPQHF.

This clonotype occurred a few times. The chain links TRBV20-1 to TRBJ2-7; D is unclear. The CDR3 loop spans 12 amino acids. Germline V gene sequence: CDR1 DFQATT, CDR2 SNEGSKA (reference sequence). V lost 3 bases to trimming and J lost 3 bases, with 9 bases between them. CDR3 nucleotide sequence: TGCAGTGCTAGTGGAGAGATCTACGAGCAGTACTTC. This gives the protein CSASGEIYEQYF.

This clonotype was seen a few times. J is TRBJ2-1 and V is TRBV10-3; D is uncertain. This CDR3 region has 13 residues. Germline values: CDR1 ENHRY, CDR2 SYGVKD. The germline V and J ends were trimmed by 6 bases and 6 bases, with 12 bases remaining between them. The CDR3 region is CAIRDRTLNEQFF. CDR3 DNA: TGTGCCATCAGGGATCGGACCCTCAATGAGCAGTTCTTC.

This clonotype has just a few counts. The DNA for the CDR3 is TGTGCCACCAGTGATACAAGGGCTAGCACAGATACGCAGTATTTT. Its translation: CATSDTRASTDTQYF. This chain joins TRBV24-1 and TRBJ2-3, with D unresolved. Trimming pared 3 bases from V and 0 bases from J, leaving 9 bases between. CDR1 is KGHDR, CDR2 SFDVKD, per germline. This CDR3 is 15 amino acids long.

This clonotype was detected ten times or more. The DNA for the CDR3 is TGTGCCAGCTCAGCGACAGGGGGCTTCTCCTACGAGCAGTACTTC. It encodes CASSATGGFSYEQYF. This chain uses TRBV18 with TRBJ2-7; 10 bases are a match to TRBD1. Germline V CDR1 and CDR2: KGHSH, LQKENI. This CDR3 is 15 amino acids long. The V segment lost 5 bases and the J segment 0 bases; nucleotides outside the gene matches: 4.

A note on this clonotype: A read error may be the cause here, since a much bigger clone is one base away. This chain connects TRBV4-3 to TRBJ2-5, with D tentatively TRBD2 (6 bases). The ends were cut back, 3 bases at V and 2 bases at J, with 13 bases in the middle. Germline assignment: CDR1 LGHNA and CDR2 YSLEER. The CDR3 loop spans 15 amino acids. The CDR3 sequence is CASSQKLASQETQYF. CDR3 coding DNA: TGCGCCAGCAGCCAGAAACTAGCTTCACAAGAGACCCAGTACTTC.

This clonotype was observed many times. The chain links TRBV5-1 to TRBJ2-1; D may be TRBD2 (6 bases). Germline V CDR1 and CDR2: SGHRS, YFSETQ. V dropped 7 bases and J dropped 3 bases, with 14 bases sitting between them. CDR3 length: 14 residues. CDR3 sequence reads: CASGRTINYNEQFF. The CDR3 DNA follows: TGCGCCAGCGGGAGGACTATAAACTACAATGAGCAGTTCTTC. The full variable domain, rest sourced from reference TRBV5-1 and TRBJ2-1, is KAGVTQTPRYLIKTRGQQVTLSCSPISGHRSVSWYQQTPGQGLQFLFEYFSETQRNKGNFPGRFSGRQFSNSRSEMNVSTLELGDSALYLCASGRTINYNEQFFGPGTRLTVL.

This clonotype was observed at least ten times. The chain links TRBV12-3 or TRBV12-4 to TRBJ2-5, with D maybe TRBD1 (5 bases). The CDR3 totals 14 residues. The germline V and J ends were trimmed by 6 bases and 3 bases, with 14 bases remaining between them. Here the CDR3 reads CASSLDTPKETQYF. The CDR3, as DNA: TGTGCCAGCAGCCTGGACACCCCCAAAGAGACCCAGTACTTC.

There are many counts of this clonotype. The chain is built from TRBV5-1 and TRBJ2-3; 8 bases are shared with TRBD2. The CDR3 runs 15 residues. Germline V lookup: CDR1 SGHRS, CDR2 YFSETQ. After removal of 2 bases from V and 0 bases from J, the junction contained 2 bases not matched to a gene. Here the CDR3 reads CASSLSSGSTDTQYF. The CDR3 DNA reads TGCGCCAGCAGCTTATCTAGCGGGAGCACAGATACGCAGTATTTT.

This clonotype was seen ten or more times. The chain employs TRBV9 and TRBJ2-7; 10 bases match TRBD2. J gave up 0 bases and V 3 bases, and 3 bases lay outside the gene matches. There are 15 residues in the CDR3. Germline assignment: CDR1 SGDLS and CDR2 YYNGEE. CDR3 sequence: CASSAGLADSYEQYF. The CDR3 DNA sequence: TGTGCCAGCAGCGCCGGACTAGCGGACTCCTACGAGCAGTACTTC.

The rearrangement uses TRBV24-1 and TRBJ2-1; TRBD1 agrees at 9 bases. The CDR3 is made up of 15 amino acids. Germline V gives CDR1 KGHDR, CDR2 SFDVKD. Trimming at V came to 3 bases and at J to 7 bases, leaving 6 bases not matched to a gene. The CDR3 DNA sequence: TGTGCCACCAGTGATCCATACAGGGGGCGGAATGAGCAGTTCTTC. Translation: CATSDPYRGRNEQFF.

This clonotype was seen many times. This chain connects TRBV7-8 to TRBJ2-7; D is uncertain. Germline CDR1 is SGHVS and CDR2 is FQNEAQ. V was cut by 2 bases and J by 3 bases, with 5 bases left in between. CDR3 length equals 12 residues. CDR3 coding DNA: TGTGCCAGCAGCTTAAAGGACTACGAGCAGTACTTC. Protein product: CASSLKDYEQYF.

This clonotype was counted at least ten times. The chain carries TRBV20-1 and TRBJ2-3; unclear D gene. This CDR3 is 11 amino acids long. Germline lookup yields CDR1 DFQATT and CDR2 SNEGSKA (reference sequence). The V gene lost 5 bases and the J gene lost 9 bases, with 12 bases spanning the gap. The CDR3 sequence is CSAVPTRTQYF. CDR3 nucleotide sequence: TGCAGTGCTGTCCCTACCCGGACGCAGTATTTT.

In this sample, this clonotype turned up many times. The chain carries TRBV11-2 and TRBJ2-7, with D uncertain. CDR3 length: 16 amino acids. Germline lookup yields CDR1 SGHAT and CDR2 FQNNGV. Between the trimmed V and J ends, which lost 0 bases and 0 bases, there was a span of 12 bases. The CDR3 spells CASSLDLSTFSYEQYF. CDR3 in DNA: TGTGCCAGCAGCTTAGATTTAAGTACATTCTCCTACGAGCAGTACTTC.